Below are 19 T cell receptor beta chains sequenced from a single sample in a study of cytomegalovirus exposure and HLA in healthy donors. The primer mix had 60 Vbeta and 13 Jbeta primers. The method was immunoSEQ multiplex PCR; TCRdb's version includes in-frame clones alone and lacks a portion of them. The sample lists tens of thousands of clones; 77% were seen once. Sequenced: PBMCs. The receptors shown here come from a woman between 40 and 55 years old in good health and CMV-seropositive.

On this clone: At the DNA level, this CDR3 is encoded by other sequences in the same sample as well. As DNA, the CDR3 is TGTGCCAGCAGTTATGAGGGGGCGCGAGCCACCGGGGAGCTGTTTTTT. Its translation is CASSYEGARATGELFF. The V gene is TRBV6-5, the J gene TRBJ2-2, with 7 bases fitting TRBD1. The CDR3 loop spans 16 amino acids. V was clipped by 3 bases and J by 4 bases; unmatched bases: 8. From germline, CDR1 is MNHEY and CDR2 SVGAGI.

This clone has more than one count but fewer than ten. The chain uses TRBV7-2 and TRBJ2-2, with 8 bases fitting TRBD2. Germline assignment: CDR1 SGHTA and CDR2 FQGNSA. The CDR3 is 16 residues long. The V and J ends lost 1 base and 4 bases, in that order; junction bases with no gene match: 5. The CDR3 DNA follows: TGTGCCAGCAGCTTAGATTGGCGGGGGGCCACCGGGGAGCTGTTTTTT. It encodes CASSLDWRGATGELFF.

The rearrangement uses TRBV6-5 and TRBJ2-7, with TRBD2 as a possible D gene (5 bases). Germline V gene sequence: CDR1 MNHEY, CDR2 SVGAGI. There are 12 residues in the CDR3. The V end lost 7 bases, the J end lost 7 bases, and 14 bases lay between the germline ends. The CDR3 protein is CASTPTTGEQYF. The CDR3 DNA sequence: TGTGCCAGCACTCCCACTACGGGGGAGCAGTACTTC.

The chain is built from TRBV29-1 and TRBJ2-1, with 9 bases identical to TRBD1. V gave up 6 bases and J gave up 4 bases; unmatched junction bases: 10. The CDR3 extends over 15 amino acids. Looked up from germline, CDR1 is SQVTM and CDR2 is ANQGSEA. The CDR3 DNA reads as TGCAGCGTGGATCGGATGGGACAGGGATACAATGAGCAGTTCTTC. Its protein product is CSVDRMGQGYNEQFF.

The chain employs TRBV2 and TRBJ2-3, with D tentatively TRBD2 (5 bases). Trimming removed 6 bases at V and 5 bases at J, with 9 bases between. Germline assignment: CDR1 SNHLY and CDR2 FYNNEI. The CDR3 spans 12 residues. The CDR3 DNA reads as TGTGCCAGCAGGTCACTAGTAGATACGCAGTATTTT. Protein: CASRSLVDTQYF.

The CDR3 bases are TGCGCCAGCAGCCAAGGTCGGGGACTCTTGAACACTGAAGCTTTCTTT. This gives the protein CASSQGRGLLNTEAFF. V gene TRBV4-1 combines with J gene TRBJ1-1; D possibly corresponds to TRBD1 (5 bases). Per the germline V gene, CDR1 is MGHRA and CDR2 is YSYEKL. V was trimmed by 1 base and J by 0 bases, leaving 12 bases between them. The CDR3 is made up of 16 amino acids.

This sequence joins TRBV27 and TRBJ2-3, with 8 positions matching TRBD2. The germline V gene encodes CDR1 MNHEY and CDR2 SMNVEV (reference sequence). J was trimmed by 6 bases and V by 3 bases; bases with no gene match: 8. This CDR3 is built from 15 residues. CDR3 DNA: TGTGCCAGCAGTTTTGGGGACTCGGGGGGGGATACGCAGTATTTT. It codes for CASSFGDSGGDTQYF.

The chain carries TRBV19 and TRBJ1-5; 8 nucleotides match TRBD1. Looked up from germline, CDR1 is LNHDA and CDR2 is SQIVND (reference sequence). The CDR3 spans 14 residues. The junction had 7 bases not matched to a gene; V was cut back by 10 bases and J by 2 bases. The CDR3 DNA is TGTGCCACTCACCAGGGGGCCCGCAATCAGCCCCAGCATTTT. Translating gives CATHQGARNQPQHF.

The genes are TRBV4-1 and TRBJ1-1, with TRBD1 as a possible D gene (5 bases). The ends were cut back, 2 bases at V and 2 bases at J, with 12 bases in the middle. This CDR3 comprises 15 residues. CDR1 and CDR2 from the germline V gene are MGHRA and YSYEKL. The CDR3 bases are TGCGCCAGCAGCCAACCGGGACTTTCAAACACTGAAGCTTTCTTT. This gives the protein CASSQPGLSNTEAFF.

The rearrangement uses TRBV25-1 and TRBJ1-2; TRBD1 aligns across 10 bases. The CDR3 is made up of 15 amino acids. The J segment lost 4 bases and the V segment lost 5 bases, leaving 7 bases of the junction unmatched. Germline V lookup: CDR1 MGHDK, CDR2 SYGVNS. CDR3 sequence: CASSRSGTGVYGYTF. Written as DNA, the CDR3 is TGTGCCAGCAGTCGGAGTGGGACAGGGGTCTATGGCTACACCTTC.

The V call is TRBV19, the J call TRBJ2-1; 7 positions match TRBD1. J lost 6 bases, V lost 4 bases, and 9 bases had no gene match. The CDR3 length is 15 residues. CDR1 is LNHDA and CDR2 is SQIVND in the germline V gene (reference sequence). The CDR3 DNA reads TGTGCCAGTAGTACGACAGGGTTTTTCAGCAATGAGCAGTTCTTC. It is translated as CASSTTGFFSNEQFF. The whole variable domain, remainder taken from reference TRBV19 and TRBJ2-1, is DGGITQSPKYLFRKEGQNVTLSCEQNLNHDAMYWYRQDPGQGLRLIYYSQIVNDFQKGDIAEGYSVSREKKESFPLTVTSAQKNPTAFYLCASSTTGFFSNEQFFGPGTRLTVL.

This sequence joins TRBV5-1 and TRBJ1-5; 8 bases agree with TRBD1. The CDR3 runs 15 residues. Germline trimming cut 1 base from V and 5 bases from J; bases unmatched to any gene: 5. From germline, CDR1 is SGHRS and CDR2 YFSETQ. The CDR3 sequence: CASSLSGQGDQPQHF. The CDR3 DNA reads TGCGCCAGCAGCTTGTCCGGACAGGGCGATCAGCCCCAGCATTTT.

This chain connects TRBV4-3 to TRBJ2-7; D gene ambiguous. Germline-derived CDR1 and CDR2 are LGHNA and YSLEER. The V end lost 1 base, the J end lost 0 bases, and 10 bases lay between the germline ends. The CDR3 contains 15 residues. The CDR3 reads CASSQGQSPSYEQYF. The CDR3 DNA is TGCGCCAGCAGCCAAGGTCAAAGCCCCTCCTACGAGCAGTACTTC.

As DNA, the CDR3 is TGTGCCACCAAGAGTACGGGTCGGGGGGCTTTCTTT. It translates to CATKSTGRGAFF. The V gene is TRBV15, the J gene TRBJ1-1; D is possibly TRBD1 (5 bases). V gave up 7 bases and J gave up 11 bases, with 17 bases separating them. The germline CDR1 and CDR2 sequences are LNHNV and YYDKDF (reference sequence). CDR3 size: 12 residues.

This rearrangement joins TRBV7-2 to TRBJ1-3; D gene ambiguous. Trimming pared 4 bases from V and 0 bases from J, leaving 16 bases between. This CDR3 is built from 17 residues. Germline CDR1 SGHTA, CDR2 FQGNSA. The CDR3, as DNA: TGTGCCAGCAGCTCCCGAGGAGGTTCCTTCTCTGGAAACACCATATATTTT. It codes for CASSSRGGSFSGNTIYF.

The chain combines TRBV5-4 with TRBJ2-6; 9 bases line up with TRBD2. The V segment lost 0 bases and the J segment 3 bases; nucleotides outside the gene matches: 13. The CDR3 length is 20 residues. Germline V gene sequence: CDR1 SGHNT, CDR2 YYREEE (reference sequence). The CDR3 is CASSLAIGGGAGRGANVLTF. The CDR3 DNA is TGTGCCAGCAGCTTGGCCATCGGCGGGGGGGCCGGGCGTGGGGCCAACGTCCTGACTTTC.

This chain joins TRBV19 and TRBJ1-5, with 7 positions matching TRBD1. The trim removed 7 bases at V and 2 bases at J, leaving 5 bases unmatched. There are 14 residues in the CDR3. In germline, CDR1 is LNHDA, CDR2 SQIVND (reference sequence). CDR3 region: CASTQGQGNQPQHF. As DNA, the CDR3 is TGTGCCAGTACCCAAGGACAGGGCAATCAGCCCCAGCATTTT. Looking up the rest from reference TRBV19 and TRBJ1-5 gives the full variable domain: DGGITQSPKYLFRKEGQNVTLSCEQNLNHDAMYWYRQDPGQGLRLIYYSQIVNDFQKGDIAEGYSVSREKKESFPLTVTSAQKNPTAFYLCASTQGQGNQPQHFGDGTRLSIL.

The chain links TRBV5-4 to TRBJ1-5; D unclear. CDR3 length: 14 residues. Germline assignment: CDR1 SGHNT and CDR2 YYREEE (reference sequence). Trimming pared 0 bases from V and 1 base from J, leaving 5 bases between. CDR3 bases: TGTGCCAGCAGCTTGGGGAGAAGCAATCAGCCCCAGCATTTT. It encodes CASSLGRSNQPQHF.

This clone was observed once. CDR3 loop: CSGGHKGTDTQYF. The CDR3, as DNA: TGCAGCGGTGGACATAAAGGGACAGATACGCAGTATTTT. The chain is built from TRBV29-1 and TRBJ2-3, with D maybe TRBD1 (5 bases). The CDR3 covers 13 residues. Trimming stripped 7 bases from V and 3 bases from J, with 14 bases between. Germline CDR1 is SQVTM and CDR2 is ANQGSEA.